The 24 T cell receptor beta chains below were found in one sample sequenced in a study of a mutant IDH1 vaccine in newly diagnosed glioma. Described time point: week 23, last vaccination. The content of each vaccine dose was 300 ug of mutant IDH1 20-mer peptide, and topical imiquimod accompanied it. Antigens of these TCRs are unknown. Assay: immunoSEQ multiplex PCR; the TCRdb copy retains only in-frame clones and omits some. This table holds about 64,000 clones, approximately 85% found once. The starting material was PBMCs, obtained from a glioma patient whose treatment included an IDH1 peptide vaccine. The source is a man aged 25 to 40 with glioma.

The V call is TRBV30, the J call TRBJ2-4; 8 bases fit TRBD1. V lost 5 bases to trimming and J lost 3 bases; unmatched junction nucleotides: 9. From germline, CDR1 is GTSNPN and CDR2 SVGIG (reference sequence). The CDR3 covers 15 residues. CDR3 sequence: CAWGEQGVLKNIQYF. CDR3 DNA: TGTGCCTGGGGCGAACAGGGGGTTCTCAAAAACATTCAGTACTTC. Full variable domain (outside the CDR3, taken from reference TRBV30 and TRBJ2-4): SQTIHQWPATLVQPVGSPLSLECTVEGTSNPNLYWYRQAAGRGLQLLFYSVGIGQISSEVPQNLSASRPQDRQFILSSKKLLLSDSGFYLCAWGEQGVLKNIQYFGAGTRLSVL.

The chain couples TRBV5-5 to TRBJ1-3, with D possibly matching TRBD1 (6 bases). Germline-derived CDR1 and CDR2 are SGHKS and YYEKEE (reference sequence). The V gene lost 0 bases and the J gene lost 0 bases, with 10 bases spanning the gap. The CDR3 contains 16 residues. The CDR3 DNA is TGTGCCAGCAGCTTGGATGGACAGATCTCTGGAAACACCATATATTTT. Translating gives CASSLDGQISGNTIYF.

The V gene is TRBV4-1, the J gene TRBJ2-5, with D maybe TRBD1 (5 bases). Deletions cut 0 bases from V and 4 bases from J, with 15 bases between. Per the germline V gene, CDR1 is MGHRA and CDR2 is YSYEKL. The CDR3 sequence is 16 residues long. The CDR3 spells CASSQDGANSLETQYF. The CDR3 DNA follows: TGCGCCAGCAGCCAAGATGGGGCTAATAGTTTAGAGACCCAGTACTTC.

With regard to this clone: This may be a read error, as it is one base from a much larger clone. The rearrangement links TRBV5-1 to TRBJ1-4; D is unresolved. This CDR3 comprises 16 residues. CDR1 and CDR2 (germline): SGHRS, YFSETQ. Trimming pared 3 bases from V and 0 bases from J, leaving 12 bases between. CDR3 sequence reads: CASSWAPSATNEKLFF. The CDR3 bases are TGCGCCAGCAGCTGGGCACCTTCTGCAACTAATGAAAAACTGTTTTTT.

The CDR3 spells CAIQTTDSLPEQYF. The CDR3 coding sequence is TGTGCCATCCAAACTACCGATAGTCTCCCCGAGCAGTACTTC. The chain joins TRBV28 to TRBJ2-7; D is undetermined. The length of the CDR3 is 14 residues. Trimming removed 10 bases at V and 6 bases at J, with 22 bases between. Germline CDR1 reads MDHEN; CDR2 reads SYDVKM.

The rearrangement uses TRBV28 and TRBJ1-2; TRBD1 aligns across 9 bases. From germline, CDR1 is MDHEN and CDR2 SYDVKM. The CDR3 sequence is 15 residues long. The V gene end was trimmed by 4 bases and the J gene end by 8 bases; junction bases not matched to a gene: 11. The CDR3 sequence: CASSSPSGTGSGYTF. CDR3 bases: TGTGCCAGCAGTTCTCCTTCCGGGACAGGGAGCGGCTACACCTTC.

J is TRBJ2-3 and V is TRBV4-1; perhaps TRBD2 as D (6 bases). The V gene lost 2 bases and the J gene lost 7 bases, with 22 bases spanning the gap. CDR3 size: 17 residues. CDR1 and CDR2 from the germline V gene are MGHRA and YSYEKL. The CDR3 region is CASSQLGTHVIPNTQYF. The CDR3 bases are TGCGCCAGCAGCCAACTCGGGACTCACGTAATCCCCAATACGCAGTATTTT.

This clone came up a few times. The junction does not match germline at one end; this may be a read error. The sample has other DNA sequences that encode this CDR3 too. The rearrangement joins TRBV11-2 to TRBJ2-5; 9 nucleotides line up with TRBD2. Germline V lookup: CDR1 SGHAT, CDR2 FQNNGV. CDR3 length equals 15 residues. DNA of the CDR3: TGTGCCAGCAGCTTAAAAAGGACTAGCGTAGAGAGCCAGTACTTC. This gives the protein CASSLKRTSVESQYF.

The rearrangement links TRBV13 to TRBJ2-7; TRBD2 agrees at 11 bases. Losses at the gene ends were 1 base for V and 1 base for J; bases not matched to a gene: 3. Germline V gene data show CDR1 as PRHDT and CDR2 as FYEKMQ (reference sequence). CDR3 size: 16 residues. In DNA form, the CDR3 reads TGTGCCAGCAGCTTAGTATCTAGCGGGGGGTCCTACGAGCAGTACTTC. This translates into CASSLVSSGGSYEQYF.

The chain carries TRBV14 and TRBJ2-3; 13 bases line up with TRBD2. V was pared by 1 base and J by 9 bases, with 7 bases of the junction left unmatched. CDR1 is SGHDN, CDR2 FVKESK, per germline. The CDR3 contains 16 residues. The DNA of the CDR3 is TGTGCCAGCAGCCAAGTCACTAGCGGGGGGGCTGAGACGCAGTATTTT. Protein product: CASSQVTSGGAETQYF.

This CDR3 is CASSEPDRGPNTGELFF. The CDR3 DNA sequence: TGTGCCAGCAGTGAACCGGACAGGGGCCCGAACACCGGGGAGCTGTTTTTT. This sequence joins TRBV2 and TRBJ2-2, with TRBD1 matching 9 bases. Per germline, CDR1 SNHLY and CDR2 FYNNEI. The J segment lost 0 bases and the V segment lost 2 bases, leaving 4 bases of the junction unmatched. The length of the CDR3 is 17 residues. Together with reference TRBV2 and TRBJ2-2, the CDR3 gives the full variable domain: EPEVTQTPSHQVTQMGQEVILRCVPISNHLYFYWYRQILGQKVEFLVSFYNNEISEKSEIFDDQFSVERPDGSNFTLKIRSTKLEDSAMYFCASSEPDRGPNTGELFFGEGSRLTVL.

A few counts support this clone. This rearrangement joins TRBV5-1 to TRBJ2-7, with D tentatively TRBD2 (5 bases). The CDR3 sequence is 13 residues long. Deletions cut 2 bases from V and 3 bases from J, with 9 bases between. CDR1 and CDR2 (germline): SGHRS, YFSETQ. The CDR3 spells CASSLNSGYEQYF. The CDR3 nucleotides are TGCGCCAGCAGCTTAAACAGCGGCTACGAGCAGTACTTC. Full variable domain (missing parts from reference TRBV5-1 and TRBJ2-7): KAGVTQTPRYLIKTRGQQVTLSCSPISGHRSVSWYQQTPGQGLQFLFEYFSETQRNKGNFPGRFSGRQFSNSRSEMNVSTLELGDSALYLCASSLNSGYEQYFGPGTRLTVT.

J is TRBJ2-4 and V is TRBV5-4, with 8 bases fitting TRBD1. Germline V gene sequence: CDR1 SGHNT, CDR2 YYREEE (reference sequence). This CDR3 spans 13 amino acids. V shed 0 bases and J 13 bases; nucleotides not matched to a gene: 6. CDR3 region: CASSLGAGTGQYF. CDR3 sequence (DNA): TGTGCCAGCAGCTTGGGGGCCGGGACAGGACAGTACTTC.

This clone was seen once. The chain recombines TRBV5-1 with TRBJ2-6, with 10 bases that match TRBD1. The junction had 8 bases not matched to a gene; V was cut back by 5 bases and J by 0 bases. CDR3 size: 18 residues. CDR1 and CDR2 (germline): SGHRS, YFSETQ. CDR3 coding DNA: TGCGCCAGCAGTTTGAGGGGGACAGGGGTCTCTGGGGCCAACGTCCTGACTTTC. Residues: CASSLRGTGVSGANVLTF.

The chain combines TRBV10-3 with TRBJ1-2; no clear D gene. Trimming removed 3 bases from V and 2 bases from J, with 10 bases in between. The CDR3 loop spans 14 amino acids. In germline, CDR1 is ENHRY, CDR2 SYGVKD. CDR3 loop: CAISERQPNYGYTF. The CDR3 DNA is TGTGCCATCAGTGAAAGGCAGCCCAACTATGGCTACACCTTC.

This chain connects TRBV29-1 to TRBJ1-2, with 7 bases matching TRBD1. V dropped 6 bases and J dropped 3; count of bases not matched to a gene: 10. The CDR3 is made up of 14 amino acids. Germline CDR1 is SQVTM and CDR2 is ANQGSEA. The CDR3 DNA reads as TGCAGCGTACCGTCCGGGACAGTCGACTATGGCTACACCTTC. Its translation is CSVPSGTVDYGYTF. The full variable domain, with the rest looked up from reference TRBV29-1 and TRBJ1-2, is SAVISQKPSRDICQRGTSLTIQCQVDSQVTMMFWYRQQPGQSLTLIATANQGSEATYESGFVIDKFPISRPNLTFSTLTVSNMSPEDSSIYLCSVPSGTVDYGYTFGSGTRLTVV.

CDR3 sequence (DNA): TGTGCCAGCAGCTCCAACCCCGGGACTCACTACTATGGCTACACCTTC. Amino acids: CASSSNPGTHYYGYTF. The gene calls are TRBV7-9 and TRBJ1-2; D is perhaps TRBD1 (5 bases). There are 16 residues in the CDR3. Per the germline V gene, CDR1 is SEHNR and CDR2 is FQNEAQ (reference sequence). Trimming stripped 4 bases from V and 3 bases from J, with 18 bases between.

This clone is a singleton in its sample. J is TRBJ1-1 and V is TRBV5-1; 8 positions agree with TRBD1. J was trimmed by 1 base and V by 4 bases; bases with no gene match: 12. Germline CDR1 is SGHRS and CDR2 is YFSETQ. CDR3 length equals 17 residues. The CDR3 coding sequence is TGCGCCAGCAGCCAACAGGGGGGTCTCGCCAGGAACACTGAAGCTTTCTTT. Its protein product is CASSQQGGLARNTEAFF.

This sequence joins TRBV15 and TRBJ2-6; D is ambiguous. V was pared by 0 bases and J by 3 bases, with 9 bases between. Germline V lookup: CDR1 LNHNV, CDR2 YYDKDF (reference sequence). The CDR3 length is 16 residues. The CDR3 here is CATSRDGVVGANVLTF. DNA for the CDR3: TGTGCCACCAGCAGAGATGGGGTTGTTGGGGCCAACGTCCTGACTTTC.

The gene calls are TRBV9 and TRBJ1-1; TRBD1 matches at 7 bases. The CDR3 runs to 14 residues. V lost 3 bases, J lost 6 bases, and 8 bases stayed unmatched. In germline, CDR1 is SGDLS, CDR2 YYNGEE. The CDR3 nucleotides read TGTGCCAGCAGCGCCACTAAAGGGGGCGCTGAAGCTTTCTTT. This gives the protein CASSATKGGAEAFF.

The rearrangement links TRBV19 to TRBJ1-1; the D gene is possibly TRBD1 (5 bases). Germline V CDR1 and CDR2: LNHDA, SQIVND (reference sequence). This CDR3 spans 16 amino acids. Deletions cut 8 bases from V and 2 bases from J, with 21 bases between. The CDR3 is CASFRQGGFANTEAFF. In nucleotides, the CDR3 is TGTGCCAGTTTTCGGCAGGGAGGATTTGCAAACACTGAAGCTTTCTTT. Supplemented by reference TRBV19 and TRBJ1-1, the full variable domain reads DGGITQSPKYLFRKEGQNVTLSCEQNLNHDAMYWYRQDPGQGLRLIYYSQIVNDFQKGDIAEGYSVSREKKESFPLTVTSAQKNPTAFYLCASFRQGGFANTEAFFGQGTRLTVV.

This clone was found a few times. The chain has TRBV30 and TRBJ1-3; D ambiguous. Germline values: CDR1 GTSNPN, CDR2 SVGIG (reference sequence). This CDR3 is 13 amino acids long. V gave up 5 bases and J gave up 2 bases, with 10 bases separating them. The CDR3 sequence: CAWWNEAGNTIYF. The CDR3 region has the DNA TGTGCCTGGTGGAATGAGGCTGGAAACACCATATATTTT.

This sequence joins TRBV15 and TRBJ1-1; D might be TRBD1 (6 bases). V lost 4 bases and J 1 base, leaving 22 bases between the germline ends. In germline, CDR1 is LNHNV, CDR2 YYDKDF (reference sequence). The CDR3 has 18 residues. In nucleotides, the CDR3 is TGTGCCACCAGCAAAACCAGGCGACAGGTCACTCCGAACACTGAAGCTTTCTTT. This codes for CATSKTRRQVTPNTEAFF.

V usage is TRBV28 and J usage is TRBJ1-6; 9 bases line up with TRBD1. The CDR3 extends over 13 amino acids. The ends lost 7 bases at V and 12 bases at J; junction bases unmatched: 7. Germline V gene sequence: CDR1 MDHEN, CDR2 SYDVKM. The CDR3 DNA is TGTGCCAGCACACCGGGACAGGGTTTACCCCTCCACTTT. It specifies CASTPGQGLPLHF.